There are many counts of the clone carrying this TCR beta chain. Its antigen is not identified. Germline V gene lookup returns CDR1 PRHDT and CDR2 FYEKMQ (reference sequence). V was clipped by 0 bases and J by 3 bases; unmatched bases: 11. The CDR3 has 18 residues. Molecular barcoded adaptors covering alpha/delta and beta/gamma chains were used on approximately 440 ng RNA. From the reads, TCRdb called clonotypes with MiXCR, one entry per CDR3 protein. The sample has about 39,000 distinct CDR3 sequences; around 15% are singletons. This entry is derived from a study of read filtering for tumor transcriptome and immune sequencing. Study in general: Mean patient age was about 66 years, range about 47 to 90; around 17 male, some 14 female. RNA-seq yielded only roughly 75 to 1,400 TCR reads, IR-seq about 4.05 to 10.27 million.

Study outcomes and limitations: The sorted CD138-negative fraction was a mixed bone marrow immune population, not purified T cells.

This chain connects TRBV13 to TRBJ2-1; 7 nucleotides align to TRBD2. What was sequenced was a population of CD138-negative cells sorted from bone marrow. The sequence was obtained from a donor aged 40 or over with multiple myeloma. The DNA for the CDR3 is TGTGCCAGCAGCTTAGGGGCGTGGCGGGAGATCGGCTACAATGAGCAGTTCTTC. Its protein is CASSLGAWREIGYNEQFF.